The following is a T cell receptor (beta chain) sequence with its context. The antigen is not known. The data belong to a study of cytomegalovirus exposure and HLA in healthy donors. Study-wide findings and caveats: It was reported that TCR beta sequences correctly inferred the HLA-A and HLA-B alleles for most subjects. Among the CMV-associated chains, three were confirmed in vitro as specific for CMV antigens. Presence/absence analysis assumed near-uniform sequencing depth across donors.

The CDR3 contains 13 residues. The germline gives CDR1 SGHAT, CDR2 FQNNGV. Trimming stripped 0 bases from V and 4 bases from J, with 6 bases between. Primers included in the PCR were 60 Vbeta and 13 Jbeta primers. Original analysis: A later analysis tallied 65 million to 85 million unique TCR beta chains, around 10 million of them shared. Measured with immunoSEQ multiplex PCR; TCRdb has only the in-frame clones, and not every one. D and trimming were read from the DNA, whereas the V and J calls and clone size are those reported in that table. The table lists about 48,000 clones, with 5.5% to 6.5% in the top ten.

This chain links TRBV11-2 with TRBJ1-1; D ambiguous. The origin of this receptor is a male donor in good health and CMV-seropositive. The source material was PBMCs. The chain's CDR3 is CASSLEVATEAFF. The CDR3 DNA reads TGTGCCAGCAGCTTAGAGGTGGCCACTGAAGCTTTCTTT.